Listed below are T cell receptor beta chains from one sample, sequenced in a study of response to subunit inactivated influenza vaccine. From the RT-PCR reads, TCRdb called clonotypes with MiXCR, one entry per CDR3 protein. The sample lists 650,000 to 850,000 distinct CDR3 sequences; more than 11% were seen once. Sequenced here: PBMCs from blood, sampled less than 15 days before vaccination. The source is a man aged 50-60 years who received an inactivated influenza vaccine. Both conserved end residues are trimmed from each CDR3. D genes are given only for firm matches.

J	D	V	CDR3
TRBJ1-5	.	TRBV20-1	SARDRGGYQPQH
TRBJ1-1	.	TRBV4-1	ASSRALMNTEAF
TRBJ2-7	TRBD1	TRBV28	ASSPRQGSSYEQY
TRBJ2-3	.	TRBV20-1	SARGPSYRTDTQY
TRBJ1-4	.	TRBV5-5	ASSLEIGPNEKLF
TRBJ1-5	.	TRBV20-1	SARGLSGQPQH
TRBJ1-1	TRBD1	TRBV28	ASTEDRAVF
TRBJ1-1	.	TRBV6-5	ASSPPKRTEAF
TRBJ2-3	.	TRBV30	AWSVPEYTDTQY
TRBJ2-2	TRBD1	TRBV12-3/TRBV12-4	ASSFTGGFTGELF
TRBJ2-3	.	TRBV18	ASSLLESTDTQY
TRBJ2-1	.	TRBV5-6	ASSAGTEQF
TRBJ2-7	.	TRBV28	ASSPLVGGYEQY
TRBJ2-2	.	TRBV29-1	SVGNTGELF
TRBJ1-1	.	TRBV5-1	ASSLGGGSAFVNTEAF
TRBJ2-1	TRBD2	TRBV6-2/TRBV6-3	ASSYFGGGRNEQF
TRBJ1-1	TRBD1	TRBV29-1	SAAGLPGDRVGVEAF
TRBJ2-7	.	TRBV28	ASSTRVTQPYEQY
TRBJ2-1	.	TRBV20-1	SASERTSSNEQF
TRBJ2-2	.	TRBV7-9	ASRPAESNTGELF
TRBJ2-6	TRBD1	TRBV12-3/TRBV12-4	TRSFNPGTGLSGANVLT
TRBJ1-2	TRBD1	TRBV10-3	AIKRDRGYGYT
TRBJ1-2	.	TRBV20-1	SAVVGTSPWGLSGYT
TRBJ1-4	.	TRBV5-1	ASSLSNRQNEKLF